A single sample gave rise to the 16 T cell receptor beta chains below, sequenced in a study of Ad26.COV2.S vaccination and SARS-CoV-2 variants. Assay: immunoSEQ multiplex PCR; the TCRdb copy retains only in-frame clones and omits some. Found here are hundreds of thousands of clones, 88% of them singletons; the top ten hold 6.4%. Treatment defined: roughly 19 received Ad26.COV2.S at low or high dose, single or two shots; 5 received placebo; per-sample allocation not given. Samples analyzed were those drawn on day 63 after the first vaccine or placebo injection. This specimen was peripheral blood, taken in a trial of Ad26.COV2.S vaccine versus placebo. The receptors were gathered from a person between 18 and 59 years old who received the Ad26.COV2.S COVID-19 vaccine or a placebo.

The chain uses TRBV20-1 and TRBJ2-7; D perhaps matches TRBD1 (5 bases). Germline CDR1 reads DFQATT; CDR2 reads SNEGSKA (reference sequence). The CDR3 consists of 11 residues. V was shortened by 2 bases and J by 4 bases, with 6 bases between the two germline ends. The CDR3 reads CSARKGYEQYF. The DNA for the CDR3 is TGCAGTGCTAGAAAGGGGTACGAGCAGTACTTC.

The rearrangement links TRBV19 to TRBJ2-7, with TRBD1 matching 8 bases. In germline, CDR1 is LNHDA, CDR2 SQIVND (reference sequence). The CDR3 is made up of 15 amino acids. After removal of 4 bases from V and 5 bases from J, the junction contained 10 bases not matched to a gene. The CDR3 protein is CASSTPWDRPHEQYF. The CDR3 bases are TGTGCCAGTAGTACCCCTTGGGACAGGCCCCACGAGCAGTACTTC.

This chain links TRBV27 with TRBJ2-7; 9 bases align to TRBD1. The CDR3 consists of 14 residues. Looked up from germline, CDR1 is MNHEY and CDR2 is SMNVEV (reference sequence). The V segment lost 6 bases and the J segment 2 bases; nucleotides outside the gene matches: 5. The CDR3 nucleotides read TGTGCCAGCAGGTACCGGGACAGGGCCTACGAGCAGTACTTC. Translation gives CASRYRDRAYEQYF.

V is TRBV27 and J is TRBJ1-1; D remains ambiguous. CDR3 length equals 15 residues. Germline assignment: CDR1 MNHEY and CDR2 SMNVEV (reference sequence). V shed 5 bases and J shed 4 bases, with 17 bases lying between them. The CDR3 DNA is TGTGCCAGCAGTCCCCTGTCGGGGATAGTCACTGAAGCTTTCTTT. This sequence encodes CASSPLSGIVTEAFF.

This clone has only a few counts. The genes are TRBV7-3 and TRBJ2-7, with 9 nucleotides matching TRBD1. Unmatched junction bases numbered 9, after V lost 5 bases and J lost 7 bases. Germline loops: CDR1 SGHTA, CDR2 FQGTGA. The CDR3 totals 14 residues. CDR3 amino acids: CASSPVQGAQEQYF. CDR3 DNA: TGTGCCAGCAGCCCCGTACAGGGGGCGCAGGAGCAGTACTTC.

This chain uses TRBV2 with TRBJ2-5; no definite D call. Germline CDR1 reads SNHLY; CDR2 reads FYNNEI. V was shortened by 6 bases and J by 5 bases, with 7 bases between the two germline ends. This CDR3 has 11 residues. The CDR3 nucleotides read TGTGCCAGCAGGTTGACTGAGACCCAGTACTTC. Translated: CASRLTETQYF.

The chain couples TRBV6-5 to TRBJ2-7; D might be TRBD1 (6 bases). V dropped 2 bases and J dropped 2 bases, with 13 bases sitting between them. Germline V lookup: CDR1 MNHEY, CDR2 SVGAGI. The CDR3 is 15 amino acids. DNA for the CDR3: TGTGCCAGCAGTTACGGTACAGGGTATGCCTACGAGCAGTACTTC. It translates to CASSYGTGYAYEQYF.

The V gene is TRBV7-2, the J gene TRBJ2-2, with TRBD1 matching over 8 bases. The junction had 6 bases not matched to a gene; V was cut back by 2 bases and J by 7 bases. The CDR3 loop spans 15 amino acids. Germline CDR1 reads SGHTA; CDR2 reads FQGNSA. The CDR3 DNA is TGTGCCAGCAGCTTAAGCAGGGGGCGTAACGGGGAGCTGTTTTTT. It is translated as CASSLSRGRNGELFF.

V is TRBV7-9 and J is TRBJ1-1; 8 nucleotides line up with TRBD1. V trimming: 0 bases; J trimming: 4 bases; junction bases outside the gene matches: 1. The CDR3 extends over 14 amino acids. Per the germline V gene, CDR1 is SEHNR and CDR2 is FQNEAQ (reference sequence). The CDR3 DNA reads TGTGCCAGCAGCTTAGCTACAGGGGGCACTGAAGCTTTCTTT. Residues: CASSLATGGTEAFF.

V and J are TRBV7-2 and TRBJ2-1, with D possibly matching TRBD1 (6 bases). Germline assignment: CDR1 SGHTA and CDR2 FQGNSA. V lost 3 bases and J lost 7, with 13 bases in between. The CDR3 contains 14 residues. CDR3 sequence reads: CASSFSGAGNEQFF. CDR3 in DNA: TGTGCCAGCAGCTTTTCAGGGGCCGGGAATGAGCAGTTCTTC.

This clone has only one observation. CDR3 loop: CASRGRTTGELFF. The CDR3 nucleotides read TGTGCCAGCAGGGGACGGACAACCGGGGAGCTGTTTTTT. The chain links TRBV27 to TRBJ2-2; D may match TRBD1 or TRBD2 (5 bases each). There are 13 residues in the CDR3. Germline lookup yields CDR1 MNHEY and CDR2 SMNVEV (reference sequence). V was trimmed by 6 bases and J by 5 bases, leaving 10 bases between them.

The CDR3 spells CASSPIQGLSNYGYTF. The CDR3, as DNA: TGTGCCAGCTCACCTATCCAGGGCCTCTCTAACTATGGCTACACCTTC. The chain has TRBV18 and TRBJ1-2; TRBD1 might be the D (5 bases). This CDR3 has 16 amino acids. V was trimmed by 3 bases and J by 0 bases, leaving 14 bases between them. The germline gives CDR1 KGHSH, CDR2 LQKENI.

This rearrangement joins TRBV5-6 to TRBJ2-2; D may be TRBD1 (5 bases). Germline values: CDR1 SGHDT, CDR2 YYEEEE. This CDR3 is 13 amino acids long. With 1 base removed from V and 5 bases from J, the gap between germline ends came to 6 bases. CDR3 loop: CASSLSGTGELFF. The CDR3 DNA is TGTGCCAGCAGCTTGTCAGGGACCGGGGAGCTGTTTTTT.

The chain uses TRBV18 and TRBJ2-1; 8 bases align to TRBD1. The CDR3 has 13 residues. V lost 6 bases and J lost 7; bases outside the gene matches: 5. Germline V CDR1 and CDR2: KGHSH, LQKENI. The DNA for the CDR3 is TGTGCCAGCTCTCAAAGGGACAGGAATGAGCAGTTCTTC. Translated: CASSQRDRNEQFF.

The chain couples TRBV10-3 to TRBJ1-1; D gene unclear. There are 12 residues in the CDR3. Trimming left V 0 bases short and J 5 bases short, with 4 bases between. CDR1 ENHRY and CDR2 SYGVKD come from the germline V gene. The CDR3 is CAISESRTEAFF. The CDR3 region has the DNA TGTGCCATCAGTGAGTCGAGGACTGAAGCTTTCTTT.

Only a few counts were recorded for this clone. The chain is built from TRBV3-1 (or the pseudogene TRBV3-2) and TRBJ2-3, with TRBD2 as a possible D gene (5 bases). Trimming cost V 1 base and J 4 bases, with 18 bases left between them. The CDR3 totals 17 residues. CDR1 is LGHDT, CDR2 YNNKEL, per germline (reference sequence). CDR3 in amino acids: CASSQGRSRGAPDTQYF. CDR3 coding DNA: TGTGCCAGCAGCCAAGGCCGAAGTCGGGGAGCTCCAGATACGCAGTATTTT.